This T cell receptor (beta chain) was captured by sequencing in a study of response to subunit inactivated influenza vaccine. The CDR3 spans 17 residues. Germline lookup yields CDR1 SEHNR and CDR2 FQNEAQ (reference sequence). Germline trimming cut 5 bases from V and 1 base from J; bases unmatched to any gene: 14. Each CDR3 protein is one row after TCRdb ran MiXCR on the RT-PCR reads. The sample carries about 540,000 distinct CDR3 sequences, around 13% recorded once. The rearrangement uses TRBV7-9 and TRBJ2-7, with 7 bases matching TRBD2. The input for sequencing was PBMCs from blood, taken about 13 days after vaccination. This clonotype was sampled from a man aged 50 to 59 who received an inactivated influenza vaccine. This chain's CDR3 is CASSPALLAAKSYEQYF. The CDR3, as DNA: TGTGCCAGCAGCCCCGCGCTTCTAGCGGCAAAATCCTACGAGCAGTACTTC.